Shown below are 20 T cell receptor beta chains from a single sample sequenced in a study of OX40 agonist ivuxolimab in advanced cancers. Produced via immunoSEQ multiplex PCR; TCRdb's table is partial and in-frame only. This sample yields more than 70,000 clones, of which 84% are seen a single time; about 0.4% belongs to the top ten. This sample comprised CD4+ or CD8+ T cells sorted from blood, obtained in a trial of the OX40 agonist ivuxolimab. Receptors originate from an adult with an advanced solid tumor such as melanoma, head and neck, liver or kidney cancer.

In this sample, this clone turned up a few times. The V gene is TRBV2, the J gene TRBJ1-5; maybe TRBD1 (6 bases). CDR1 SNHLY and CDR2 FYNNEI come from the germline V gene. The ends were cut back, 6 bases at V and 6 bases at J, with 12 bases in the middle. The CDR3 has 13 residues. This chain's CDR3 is CASRVQGSQPQHF. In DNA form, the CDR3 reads TGTGCCAGCAGGGTTCAGGGGTCTCAGCCCCAGCATTTT.

In DNA form, the CDR3 reads TGCGCCAGCAGCTTGGCAGCTAGATCGAACACTGAAGCTTTCTTT. Its protein product is CASSLAARSNTEAFF. The rearrangement uses TRBV5-1 and TRBJ1-1; D is unclear. Trimming stripped 0 bases from V and 1 base from J, with 10 bases between. This CDR3 region has 15 residues. The germline gives CDR1 SGHRS, CDR2 YFSETQ.

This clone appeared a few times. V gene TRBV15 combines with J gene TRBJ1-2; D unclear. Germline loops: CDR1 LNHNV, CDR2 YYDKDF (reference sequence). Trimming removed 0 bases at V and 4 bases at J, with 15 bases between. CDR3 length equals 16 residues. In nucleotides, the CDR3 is TGTGCCACCAGCAGAGATAAGGCAGGACCTCTCTATGGCTACACCTTC. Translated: CATSRDKAGPLYGYTF. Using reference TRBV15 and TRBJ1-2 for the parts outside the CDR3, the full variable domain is DAMVIQNPRYQVTQFGKPVTLSCSQTLNHNVMYWYQQKSSQAPKLLFHYYDKDFNNEADTPDNFQSRRPNTSFCFLDIRSPGLGDTAMYLCATSRDKAGPLYGYTFGSGTRLTVV.

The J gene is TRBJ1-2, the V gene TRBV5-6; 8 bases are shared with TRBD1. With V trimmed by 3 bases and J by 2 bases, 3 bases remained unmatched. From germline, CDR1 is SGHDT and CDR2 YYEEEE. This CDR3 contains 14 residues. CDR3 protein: CASSWGDRNYGYTF. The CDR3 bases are TGTGCCAGCAGCTGGGGGGACAGGAACTATGGCTACACCTTC.

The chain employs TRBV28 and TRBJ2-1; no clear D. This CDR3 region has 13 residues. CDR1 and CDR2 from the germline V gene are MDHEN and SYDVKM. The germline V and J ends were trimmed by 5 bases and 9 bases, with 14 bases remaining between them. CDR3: CASSGNLVGEQFF. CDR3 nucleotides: TGTGCCAGCAGTGGGAACCTGGTCGGTGAGCAGTTCTTC.

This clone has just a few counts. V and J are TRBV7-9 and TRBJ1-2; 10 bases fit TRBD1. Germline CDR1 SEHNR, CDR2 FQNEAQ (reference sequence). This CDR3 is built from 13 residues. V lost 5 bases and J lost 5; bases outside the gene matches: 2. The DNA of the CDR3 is TGTGCCAGCAGCCGACAGGGGGCTTATGGCTACACCTTC. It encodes CASSRQGAYGYTF. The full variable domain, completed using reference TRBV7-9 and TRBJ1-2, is DTGVSQNPRHKITKRGQNVTFRCDPISEHNRLYWYRQTLGQGPEFLTYFQNEAQLEKSRLLSDRFSAERPKGSFSTLEIQRTEQGDSAMYLCASSRQGAYGYTFGSGTRLTVV.

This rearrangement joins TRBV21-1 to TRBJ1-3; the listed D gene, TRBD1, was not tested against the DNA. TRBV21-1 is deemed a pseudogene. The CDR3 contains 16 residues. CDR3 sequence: CASSPRPGTGPNTIYF. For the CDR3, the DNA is TGTGCCAGCAGCCCACGTCCTGGGACAGGGCCCAACACCATATATTTT.

CDR3 amino acids: CASSTPRGTGYGYTF. CDR3 nucleotide sequence: TGTGCCAGCAGCACACCCAGGGGGACAGGGTATGGCTACACCTTC. The V and J genes are TRBV9 and TRBJ1-2; 9 positions agree with TRBD1. The V gene end was trimmed by 4 bases and the J gene end by 5 bases; junction bases not matched to a gene: 9. The germline V gene encodes CDR1 SGDLS and CDR2 YYNGEE. This CDR3 region has 15 residues.

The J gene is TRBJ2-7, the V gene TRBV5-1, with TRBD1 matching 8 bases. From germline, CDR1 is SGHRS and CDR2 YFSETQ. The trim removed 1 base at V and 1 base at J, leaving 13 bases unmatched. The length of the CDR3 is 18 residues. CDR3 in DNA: TGCGCCAGCAGCTTGCCAGGACAGGGCCAATCATGGTCCTACGAGCAGTACTTC. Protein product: CASSLPGQGQSWSYEQYF. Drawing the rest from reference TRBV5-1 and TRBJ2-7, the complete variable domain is KAGVTQTPRYLIKTRGQQVTLSCSPISGHRSVSWYQQTPGQGLQFLFEYFSETQRNKGNFPGRFSGRQFSNSRSEMNVSTLELGDSALYLCASSLPGQGQSWSYEQYFGPGTRLTVT.

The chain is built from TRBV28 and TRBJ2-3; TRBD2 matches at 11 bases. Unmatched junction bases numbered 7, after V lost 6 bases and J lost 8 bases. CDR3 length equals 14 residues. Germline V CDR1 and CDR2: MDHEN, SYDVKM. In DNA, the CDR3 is TGTGCCAGCAGGCTAGCGGGGGGTCGAGGTACGCAGTATTTT. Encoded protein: CASRLAGGRGTQYF.

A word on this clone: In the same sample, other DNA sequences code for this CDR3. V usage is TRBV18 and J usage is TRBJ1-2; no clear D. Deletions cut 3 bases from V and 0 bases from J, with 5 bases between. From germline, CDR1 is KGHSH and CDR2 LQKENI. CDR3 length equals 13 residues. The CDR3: CASSPSANYGYTF. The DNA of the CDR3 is TGTGCCAGCTCACCCTCCGCTAACTATGGCTACACCTTC.

The DNA of the CDR3 is TGTGCCAGCAGCTTAGGGAGTAGCGGGCTAGGCACAGATACGCAGTATTTT. It yields the protein CASSLGSSGLGTDTQYF. The chain employs TRBV11-3 and TRBJ2-3; TRBD2 agrees at 7 bases. There are 17 residues in the CDR3. Germline V gene sequence: CDR1 SGHNT, CDR2 YENEEA. J lost 1 base, V lost 1 base, and 8 bases had no gene match.

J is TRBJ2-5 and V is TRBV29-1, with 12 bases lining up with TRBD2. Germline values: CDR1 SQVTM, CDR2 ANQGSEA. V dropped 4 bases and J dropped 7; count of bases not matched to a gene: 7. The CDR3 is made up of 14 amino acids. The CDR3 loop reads CSVVTSGGMGTQYF. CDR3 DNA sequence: TGCAGCGTTGTGACTAGCGGGGGAATGGGGACCCAGTACTTC. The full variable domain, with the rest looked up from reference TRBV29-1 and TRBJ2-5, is SAVISQKPSRDICQRGTSLTIQCQVDSQVTMMFWYRQQPGQSLTLIATANQGSEATYESGFVIDKFPISRPNLTFSTLTVSNMSPEDSSIYLCSVVTSGGMGTQYFGPGTRLLVL.

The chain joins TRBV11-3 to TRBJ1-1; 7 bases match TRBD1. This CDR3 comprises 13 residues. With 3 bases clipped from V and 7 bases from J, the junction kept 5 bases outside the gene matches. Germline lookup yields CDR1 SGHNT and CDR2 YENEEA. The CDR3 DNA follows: TGTGCCAGCAGCTTTTTGCCAGGGGGTGAAGCTTTCTTT. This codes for CASSFLPGGEAFF.

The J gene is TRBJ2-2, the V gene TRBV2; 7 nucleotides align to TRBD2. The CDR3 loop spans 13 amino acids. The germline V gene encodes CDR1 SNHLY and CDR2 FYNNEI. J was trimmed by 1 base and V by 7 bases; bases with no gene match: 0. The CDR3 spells CASKRENTGELFF. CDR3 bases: TGTGCCAGCAAGCGGGAGAACACCGGGGAGCTGTTTTTT.

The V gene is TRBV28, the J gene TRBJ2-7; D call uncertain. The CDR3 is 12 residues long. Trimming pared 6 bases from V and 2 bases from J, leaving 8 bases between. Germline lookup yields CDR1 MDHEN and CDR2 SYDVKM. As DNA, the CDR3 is TGTGCCAGCAGCCCTAATACCTACGAGCAGTACGTC. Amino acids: CASSPNTYEQYV.

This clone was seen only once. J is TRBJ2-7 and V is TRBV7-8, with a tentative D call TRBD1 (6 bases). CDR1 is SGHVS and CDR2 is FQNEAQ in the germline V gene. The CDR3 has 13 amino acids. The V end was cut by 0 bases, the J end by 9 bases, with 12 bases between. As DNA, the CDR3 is TGTGCCAGCAGCTTAGCCCGACAGGCCGGGCAGTACGTC. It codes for CASSLARQAGQYV.

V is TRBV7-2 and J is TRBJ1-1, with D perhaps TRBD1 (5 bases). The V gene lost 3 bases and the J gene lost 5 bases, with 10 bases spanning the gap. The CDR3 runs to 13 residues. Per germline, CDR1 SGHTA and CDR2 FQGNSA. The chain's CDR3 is CASSFGRGTEAFF. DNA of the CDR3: TGTGCCAGCAGCTTTGGGAGGGGAACTGAAGCTTTCTTT.

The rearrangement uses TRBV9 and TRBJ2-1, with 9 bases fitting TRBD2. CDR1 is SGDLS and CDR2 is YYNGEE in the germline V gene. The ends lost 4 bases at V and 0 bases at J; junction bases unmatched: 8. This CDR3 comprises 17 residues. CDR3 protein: CASSTRLAVSSYNEQFF. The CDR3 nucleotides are TGTGCCAGCAGCACCAGACTAGCGGTTAGCTCCTACAATGAGCAGTTCTTC.

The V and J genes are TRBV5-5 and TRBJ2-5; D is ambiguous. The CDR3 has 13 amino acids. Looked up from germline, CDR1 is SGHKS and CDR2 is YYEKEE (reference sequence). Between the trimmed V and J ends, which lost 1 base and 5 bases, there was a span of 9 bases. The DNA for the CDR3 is TGTGCCAGCAGCTTGATAACGCGGGAGACCCAGTACTTC. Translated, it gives CASSLITRETQYF.